This TCR beta chain was sequenced during a study of cytomegalovirus exposure and HLA in healthy donors. General study results and limits: Despite most TCR sequences being rare, some public TCRs occurred in many donors. Reports described diagnosis of cytomegalovirus status by the classifier as highly specific and sensitive. In vitro checks showed that a few CMV-associated chains really do target CMV antigens.

This PCR relied on a set of 60 Vbeta primers and 13 Jbeta primers. In the original workflow: In a later analysis, the count reached 80 million or so unique TCR beta chains, with 9 million to 11 million shared. Sequenced by immunoSEQ multiplex PCR; TCRdb stores in-frame clones only, minus some. The V and J calls and clone size are taken from that table; D and trimming were inferred from the DNA. The profile covers about 96,000 clones, with around 74% appearing a single time and roughly 14% taken by the ten largest. On this clone itself: What it binds is not known.

Germline V lookup: CDR1 SGHRS, CDR2 YFSETQ. CDR3 length equals 14 residues. V was pared by 1 base and J by 0 bases, with 7 bases between. The TCR originated in a woman in her seventies in good health and CMV-seropositive. The chain links TRBV5-1 to TRBJ2-5; D unresolved. Specimen: PBMCs. In DNA, the CDR3 is TGCGCCAGCAGCTTGCCCCGGGACCAAGAGACCCAGTACTTC. This translates into CASSLPRDQETQYF.